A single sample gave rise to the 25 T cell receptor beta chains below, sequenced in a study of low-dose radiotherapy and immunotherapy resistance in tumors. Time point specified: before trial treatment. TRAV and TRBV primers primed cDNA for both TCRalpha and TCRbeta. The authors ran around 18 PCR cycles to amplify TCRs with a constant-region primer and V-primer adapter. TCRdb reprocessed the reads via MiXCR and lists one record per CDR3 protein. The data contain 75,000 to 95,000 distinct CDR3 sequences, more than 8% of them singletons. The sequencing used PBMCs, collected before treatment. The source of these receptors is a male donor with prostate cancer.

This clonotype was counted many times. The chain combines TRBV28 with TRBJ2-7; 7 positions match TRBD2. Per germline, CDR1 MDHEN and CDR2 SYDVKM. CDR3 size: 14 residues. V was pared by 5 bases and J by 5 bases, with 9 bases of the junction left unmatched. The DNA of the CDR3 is TGTGCCAGCAGTAGAGAAATACTAGCGAACGAGCAGTACTTC. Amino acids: CASSREILANEQYF.

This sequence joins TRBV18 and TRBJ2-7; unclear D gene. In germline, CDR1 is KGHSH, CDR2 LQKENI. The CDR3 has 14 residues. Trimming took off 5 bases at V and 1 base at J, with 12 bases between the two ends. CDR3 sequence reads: CASSTDRSSYEQYF. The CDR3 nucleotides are TGTGCCAGCTCAACGGATCGGTCGTCCTACGAGCAGTACTTC.

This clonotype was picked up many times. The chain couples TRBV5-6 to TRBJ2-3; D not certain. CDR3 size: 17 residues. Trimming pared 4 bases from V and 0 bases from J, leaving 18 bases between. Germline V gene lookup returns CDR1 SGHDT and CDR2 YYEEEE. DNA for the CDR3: TGTGCCAGCAGCCCGGCTTGGGCGTTGACTAGCACAGATACGCAGTATTTT. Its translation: CASSPAWALTSTDTQYF.

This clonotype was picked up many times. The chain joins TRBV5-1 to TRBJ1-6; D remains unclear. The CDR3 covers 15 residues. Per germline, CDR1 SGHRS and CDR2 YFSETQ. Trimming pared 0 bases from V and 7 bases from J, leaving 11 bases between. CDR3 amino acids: CASSLDTPGNSPLHF. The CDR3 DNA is TGCGCCAGCAGCTTGGATACTCCGGGGAATTCACCCCTCCACTTT.

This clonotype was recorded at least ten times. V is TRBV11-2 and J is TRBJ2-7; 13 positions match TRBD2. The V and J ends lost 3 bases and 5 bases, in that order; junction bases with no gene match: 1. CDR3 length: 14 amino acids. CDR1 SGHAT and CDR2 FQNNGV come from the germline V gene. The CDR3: CASSLGLAGHEQYF. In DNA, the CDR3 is TGTGCCAGCAGCTTGGGACTAGCGGGACACGAGCAGTACTTC. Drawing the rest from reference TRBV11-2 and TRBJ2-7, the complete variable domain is EAGVAQSPRYKIIEKRQSVAFWCNPISGHATLYWYQQILGQGPKLLIQFQNNGVVDDSQLPKDRFSAERLKGVDSTLKIQPAKLEDSAVYLCASSLGLAGHEQYFGPGTRLTVT.

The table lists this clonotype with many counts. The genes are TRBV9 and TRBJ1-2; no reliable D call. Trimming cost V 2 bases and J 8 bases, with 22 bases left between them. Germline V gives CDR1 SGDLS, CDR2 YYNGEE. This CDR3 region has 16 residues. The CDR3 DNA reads TGTGCCAGCAGCGTCCAAGAGTGGATTACGTTGGGCGGCTACACCTTC. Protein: CASSVQEWITLGGYTF.

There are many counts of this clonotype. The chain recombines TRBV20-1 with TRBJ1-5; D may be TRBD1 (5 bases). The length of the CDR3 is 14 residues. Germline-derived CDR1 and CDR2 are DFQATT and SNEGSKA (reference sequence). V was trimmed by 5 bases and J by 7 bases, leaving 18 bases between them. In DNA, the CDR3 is TGCAGTGCTCACTATGGGGGGGGAAGGCAGCCCCAGCATTTT. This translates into CSAHYGGGRQPQHF.

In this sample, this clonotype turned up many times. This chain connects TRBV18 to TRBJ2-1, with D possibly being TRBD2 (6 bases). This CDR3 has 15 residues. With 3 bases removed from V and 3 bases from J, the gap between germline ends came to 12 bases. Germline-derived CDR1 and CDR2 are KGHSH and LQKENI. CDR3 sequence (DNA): TGTGCCAGCTCACCCGGGAGTAACTTCTACAATGAGCAGTTCTTC. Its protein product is CASSPGSNFYNEQFF.

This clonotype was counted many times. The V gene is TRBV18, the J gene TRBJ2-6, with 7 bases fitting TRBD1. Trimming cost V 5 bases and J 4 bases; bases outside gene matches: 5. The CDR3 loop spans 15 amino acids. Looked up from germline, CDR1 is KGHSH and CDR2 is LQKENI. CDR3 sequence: CASSTGQAGANVLTF. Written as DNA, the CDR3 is TGTGCCAGCTCAACCGGACAGGCCGGGGCCAACGTCCTGACTTTC.

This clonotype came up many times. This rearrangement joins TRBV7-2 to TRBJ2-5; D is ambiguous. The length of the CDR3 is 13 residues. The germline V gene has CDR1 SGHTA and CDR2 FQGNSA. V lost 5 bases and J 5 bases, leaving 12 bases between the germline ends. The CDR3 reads CASSPGPRETQYF. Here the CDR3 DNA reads TGTGCCAGCAGCCCCGGCCCTCGGGAGACCCAGTACTTC.

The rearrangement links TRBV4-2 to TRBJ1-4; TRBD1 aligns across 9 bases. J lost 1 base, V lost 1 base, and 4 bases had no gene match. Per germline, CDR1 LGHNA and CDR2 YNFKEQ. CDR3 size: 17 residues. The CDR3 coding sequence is TGTGCCAGCAGCCAAGGAGGGACAGGGATAACTAATGAAAAACTGTTTTTT. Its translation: CASSQGGTGITNEKLFF.

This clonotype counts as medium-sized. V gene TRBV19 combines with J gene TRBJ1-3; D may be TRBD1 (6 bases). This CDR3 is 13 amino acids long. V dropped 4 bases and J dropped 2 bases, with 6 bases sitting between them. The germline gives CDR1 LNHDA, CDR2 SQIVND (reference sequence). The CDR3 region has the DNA TGTGCCAGTAGTAGGGGGCCTGGAAACACCATATATTTT. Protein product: CASSRGPGNTIYF.

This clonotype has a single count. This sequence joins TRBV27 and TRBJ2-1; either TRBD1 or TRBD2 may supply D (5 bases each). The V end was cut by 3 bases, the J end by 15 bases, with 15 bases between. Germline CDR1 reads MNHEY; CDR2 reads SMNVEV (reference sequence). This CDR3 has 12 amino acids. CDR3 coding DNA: TGTGCCAGCAGTTTCCGGGACGGTAGGCGGTTCTTC. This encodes CASSFRDGRRFF.

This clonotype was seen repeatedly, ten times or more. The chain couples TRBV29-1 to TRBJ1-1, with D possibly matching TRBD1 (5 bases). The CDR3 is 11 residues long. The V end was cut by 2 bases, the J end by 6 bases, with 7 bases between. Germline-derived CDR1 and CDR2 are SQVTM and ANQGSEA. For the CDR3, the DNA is TGCAGCGTTGAAACGGGGGCTGAAGCTTTCTTT. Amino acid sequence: CSVETGAEAFF.

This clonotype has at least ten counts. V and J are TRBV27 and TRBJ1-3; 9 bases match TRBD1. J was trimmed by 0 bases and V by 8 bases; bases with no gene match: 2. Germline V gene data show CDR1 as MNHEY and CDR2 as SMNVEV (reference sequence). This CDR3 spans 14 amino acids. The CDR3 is CASADRGSGNTIYF. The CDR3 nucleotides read TGTGCCAGCGCGGACAGGGGCTCTGGAAACACCATATATTTT.

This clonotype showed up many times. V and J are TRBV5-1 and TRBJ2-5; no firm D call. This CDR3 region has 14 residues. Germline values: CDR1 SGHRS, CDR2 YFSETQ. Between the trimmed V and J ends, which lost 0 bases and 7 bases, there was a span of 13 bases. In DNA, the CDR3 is TGCGCCAGCAGCTTGGATGCAGGCGGCGGGACCCAGTACTTC. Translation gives CASSLDAGGGTQYF.

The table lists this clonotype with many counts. The CDR3: CASSQQGGNTEAFF. As DNA, the CDR3 is TGTGCCAGCAGCCAACAGGGGGGGAACACTGAAGCTTTCTTT. The V gene is TRBV7-3, the J gene TRBJ1-1; 8 bases are a match to TRBD1. The germline gives CDR1 SGHTA, CDR2 FQGTGA. Trimming cost V 5 bases and J 1 base; bases outside gene matches: 3. This CDR3 region has 14 residues.

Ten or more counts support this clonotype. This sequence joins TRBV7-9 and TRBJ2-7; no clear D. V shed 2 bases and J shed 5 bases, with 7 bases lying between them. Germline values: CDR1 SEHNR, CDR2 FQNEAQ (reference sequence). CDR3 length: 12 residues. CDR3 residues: CASSLFGHEQYF. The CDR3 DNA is TGTGCCAGCAGCTTATTCGGTCACGAGCAGTACTTC.

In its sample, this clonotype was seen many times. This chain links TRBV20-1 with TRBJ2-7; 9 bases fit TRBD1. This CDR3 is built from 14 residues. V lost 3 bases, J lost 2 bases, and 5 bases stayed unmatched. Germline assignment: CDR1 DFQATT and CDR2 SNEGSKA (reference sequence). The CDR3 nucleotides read TGCAGTGCTAGGAAACAGGGGGCCACCTACGAGCAGTACTTC. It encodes CSARKQGATYEQYF.

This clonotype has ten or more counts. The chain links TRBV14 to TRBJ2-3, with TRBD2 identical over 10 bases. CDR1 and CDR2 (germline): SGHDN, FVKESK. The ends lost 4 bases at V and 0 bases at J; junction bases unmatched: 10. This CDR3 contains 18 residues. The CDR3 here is CASSPYLAGEASTDTQYF. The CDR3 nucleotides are TGTGCCAGCAGCCCCTACCTAGCGGGAGAGGCTAGCACAGATACGCAGTATTTT.

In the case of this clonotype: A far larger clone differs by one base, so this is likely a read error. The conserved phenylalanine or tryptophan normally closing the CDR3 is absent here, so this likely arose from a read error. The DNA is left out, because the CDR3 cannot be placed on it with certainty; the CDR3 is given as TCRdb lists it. The CDR3 here is CASSFSGQVGWEGLGDENSS. This sequence joins TRBV5-1 and TRBJ2-3; the table's D call TRBD2 went unverified against the DNA. Looked up from germline, CDR1 is SGHRS and CDR2 is YFSETQ. The CDR3 length equals 20 residues, ends included.

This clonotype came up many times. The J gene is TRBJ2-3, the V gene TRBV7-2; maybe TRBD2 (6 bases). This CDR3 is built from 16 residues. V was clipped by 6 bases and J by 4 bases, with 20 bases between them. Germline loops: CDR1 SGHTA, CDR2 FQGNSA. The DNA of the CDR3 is TGTGCCAGCAGTCTTCTGCTAGCGCGAGGCGCAGATACGCAGTATTTT. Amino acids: CASSLLLARGADTQYF.

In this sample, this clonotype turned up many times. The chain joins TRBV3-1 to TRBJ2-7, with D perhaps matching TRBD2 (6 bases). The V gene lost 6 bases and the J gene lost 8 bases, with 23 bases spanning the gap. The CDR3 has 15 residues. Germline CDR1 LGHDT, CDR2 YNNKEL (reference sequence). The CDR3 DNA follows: TGTGCCAGCAGTCCCGGGGGTAGCGGATCTACGAAGCAGTACTTC. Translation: CASSPGGSGSTKQYF.

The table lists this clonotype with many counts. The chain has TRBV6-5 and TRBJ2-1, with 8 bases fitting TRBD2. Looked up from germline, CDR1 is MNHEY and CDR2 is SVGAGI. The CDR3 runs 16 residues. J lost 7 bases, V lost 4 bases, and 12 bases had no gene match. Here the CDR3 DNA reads TGTGCCAGCAGTTTGTTAGCGGGAAGGTCGGGTAATGAGCAGTTCTTC. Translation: CASSLLAGRSGNEQFF.

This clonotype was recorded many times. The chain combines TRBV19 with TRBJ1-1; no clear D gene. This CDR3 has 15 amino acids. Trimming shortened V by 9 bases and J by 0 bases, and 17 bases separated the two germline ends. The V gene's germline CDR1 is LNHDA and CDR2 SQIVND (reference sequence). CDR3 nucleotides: TGTGCCAGCCGGACGGTAAACCTAGTGAACACTGAAGCTTTCTTT. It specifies CASRTVNLVNTEAFF. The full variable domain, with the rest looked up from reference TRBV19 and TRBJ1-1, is DGGITQSPKYLFRKEGQNVTLSCEQNLNHDAMYWYRQDPGQGLRLIYYSQIVNDFQKGDIAEGYSVSREKKESFPLTVTSAQKNPTAFYLCASRTVNLVNTEAFFGQGTRLTVV.